The rows below give T cell receptor beta chains drawn from one sample of a study of vaccination and CD4 T cells after COVID-19. Using its own MiXCR run on the PCR reads, TCRdb lists one record per CDR3 protein. Among around 10,000 distinct CDR3 sequences listed, around 58% were seen once. Which antigens these TCRs recognize remains unknown. Input material: CD4+ T cells from blood, cultured in vitro. These receptors came from a human donor who had recovered from COVID-19. Both conserved end residues are part of each CDR3. Each record gives: D gene, V gene, J gene, clone size, CDR3 protein, CDR3 DNA. The D gene is left open where the match is weak. The size field is filled for only some rows; it gives once, few, many or a size class.

>TRBD1|TRBV7-2|TRBJ1-2|once
CASSLEYRGLGYTF
TGTGCCAGCAGCTTAGAGTACAGGGGGCTGGGCTACACCTTC
>TRBD1|TRBV5-1|TRBJ2-5|.
CASSLVSAGGSETQYF
TGCGCCAGCAGCTTGGTATCGGCAGGGGGCAGTGAGACCCAGTACTTC
>TRBD1|TRBV6-1|TRBJ2-7|.
CASSRDRGSYEQYF
TGTGCCAGCAGTCGGGACAGGGGATCCTACGAGCAGTACTTC
>TRBD1|TRBV10-1|TRBJ2-5|.
CASSESTGTGHQETQYF
TGCGCCAGCAGTGAGTCGACGGGGACAGGGCACCAAGAGACCCAGTACTTC
>.|TRBV6-2/TRBV6-3|TRBJ1-2|few
CASSYGGGRGIYGYTF
TGTGCCAGCAGTTACGGCGGGGGCAGAGGGATCTATGGCTACACCTTC
>.|TRBV20-1|TRBJ2-7|.
CSANDYSRDISDEQYF
TGCAGTGCCAATGACTATAGCCGGGATATCAGCGACGAGCAGTACTTC
>TRBD1|TRBV11-2|TRBJ1-2|.
CASRKGTDYGYTF
TGTGCCAGCAGAAAAGGGACAGACTATGGCTACACCTTC
>.|TRBV7-2|TRBJ1-6|few
CASSLAGGTGNSPLHF
TGTGCCAGCAGCTTAGCGGGTGGGACGGGGAATTCACCCCTCCACTTT
>TRBD1|TRBV7-8|TRBJ1-2|.
CASRHERTGPGGYTF
TGTGCCAGCAGGCACGAAAGGACAGGTCCGGGAGGCTACACCTTC
>TRBD1|TRBV19|TRBJ1-1|.
CASHPGQGGIEAFF
TGTGCCAGTCATCCGGGACAGGGAGGTATTGAAGCTTTCTTT
>TRBD1|TRBV2|TRBJ1-2|.
CASSGDRVIYGYTF
TGTGCCAGCAGTGGGGACAGGGTTATTTATGGCTACACCTTC
>.|TRBV6-4|TRBJ2-3|.
CASSKTGVSTDTQYF
TGTGCCAGCAGTAAAACTGGCGTTAGCACAGATACGCAGTATTTT
>TRBD1|TRBV24-1|TRBJ2-7|.
CATTRDRESRGSYEQYF
TGTGCCACCACCCGGGACAGGGAATCCCGTGGGTCCTACGAGCAGTACTTC
>.|TRBV27|TRBJ1-3|few
CASSLSATGSGGNTIYF
TGTGCCAGCAGTTTATCGGCCACGGGGTCGGGAGGAAACACCATATATTTT
>.|TRBV6-1|TRBJ1-2|.
CASTLSSETGYGYTF
TGTGCCAGCACCCTCTCCTCGGAGACAGGCTATGGCTACACCTTC
>.|TRBV19|TRBJ1-3|few
CATGRSGNTIYF
TGTGCCACAGGGAGATCGGGAAACACCATATATTTT
>.|TRBV9|TRBJ1-5|.
CASSAGGGASGQPQHF
TGTGCCAGCAGCGCCGGAGGGGGGGCAAGCGGTCAGCCCCAGCATTTT
>TRBD2|TRBV20-1|TRBJ2-1|.
CSARVAGYNEQFF
TGCAGTGCTAGAGTAGCGGGTTACAATGAGCAGTTCTTC
>TRBD1|TRBV7-9|TRBJ2-4|.
CASSDGTGGLQNIQYF
TGTGCCAGCAGCGACGGGACAGGGGGCCTTCAAAACATTCAGTACTTC
>.|TRBV24-1|TRBJ1-1|.
CATSDSKYEAFF
TGTGCCACCAGTGATTCCAAATATGAAGCTTTCTTT
>.|TRBV30|TRBJ1-2|.
CVLLGPNYGYTF
TGTGTCCTACTAGGGCCTAACTATGGCTACACCTTC
>.|TRBV19|TRBJ1-1|few
CASSTLGGTEAFF
TGTGCCAGTAGTACCCTTGGGGGGACTGAAGCTTTCTTT
>.|TRBV6-2/TRBV6-3|TRBJ2-1|.
CASSHRLAGSYNEQFF
TGTGCCAGCAGTCACAGGCTCGCGGGCTCCTACAATGAGCAGTTCTTC
>.|TRBV19|TRBJ1-5|.
CASSTGFRGPHQPQHF
TGTGCCAGTAGTACAGGGTTTAGGGGTCCACATCAGCCCCAGCATTTT
>.|TRBV19|TRBJ1-1|.
CASTVRGRNTEAFF
TGTGCCAGTACCGTCCGGGGCCGGAACACTGAAGCTTTCTTT
>.|TRBV20-1|TRBJ1-1|few
CSARGNGGLNTEAFF
TGCAGTGCTAGAGGTAACGGGGGATTGAACACTGAAGCTTTCTTT
>.|TRBV20-1|TRBJ2-3|few
CSATLGRDTTDTQYF
TGCAGTGCAACATTGGGCAGGGACACCACAGATACGCAGTATTTT
>.|TRBV6-5|TRBJ1-5|few
CASSYKRSNQPQHF
TGTGCCAGCAGTTACAAACGTAGCAATCAGCCCCAGCATTTT
>.|TRBV5-1|TRBJ1-1|.
CASSLEGVVRTEAFF
TGCGCCAGCAGCTTGGAGGGGGTAGTTAGGACTGAAGCTTTCTTT
>TRBD2|TRBV7-7|TRBJ2-3|.
CASSLRLAGGDTQYF
TGTGCCAGCAGCTTACGACTAGCGGGGGGAGATACGCAGTATTTT
>.|TRBV27|TRBJ1-1|.
CASRSSGGTEAFF
TGTGCCAGCAGGTCGTCCGGGGGCACTGAAGCTTTCTTT
>.|TRBV30|TRBJ1-6|.
CACTRTAYNSPLHF
TGTGCCTGTACTAGGACAGCATATAATTCACCCCTCCACTTT
>.|TRBV19|TRBJ1-2|few
CAIPLGGHLYGYTF
TGTGCCATCCCACTAGGGGGACACCTCTATGGCTACACCTTC
>.|TRBV7-2|TRBJ1-2|.
CASSRTPGTLYGYTF
TGTGCCAGCAGCCGAACCCCGGGGACCCTCTATGGCTACACCTTC
>TRBD1|TRBV29-1|TRBJ1-2|.
CSVASDRGGGYTF
TGCAGCGTTGCCTCGGACAGGGGGGGTGGCTACACCTTC
>TRBD2|TRBV30|TRBJ2-1|.
CASQRPSGRGEQFF
TGTGCCTCCCAAAGGCCTAGCGGGAGAGGTGAGCAGTTCTTC
>TRBD1|TRBV6-5|TRBJ2-5|.
CASSWDRDGETQYF
TGTGCCAGCAGTTGGGACAGGGACGGAGAGACCCAGTACTTC
>.|TRBV19|TRBJ1-1|.
CASSMPGLNTEAFF
TGTGCCAGTAGTATGCCGGGGCTGAACACTGAAGCTTTCTTT
>.|TRBV15|TRBJ1-2|few
CATSRSGPSYYGYTF
TGTGCCACCAGCAGATCCGGGCCGTCGTACTATGGCTACACCTTC
>.|TRBV19|TRBJ1-5|few
CASSILGEGVHQPQHF
TGTGCCAGTAGTATACTGGGGGAGGGGGTCCATCAGCCCCAGCATTTT
>.|TRBV27|TRBJ2-3|few
CASSLQFGFSGTDTQYF
TGTGCCAGCAGTTTACAATTCGGTTTTAGTGGCACAGATACGCAGTATTTT
>.|TRBV14|TRBJ1-2|.
CASSQVHASYGYTF
TGTGCCAGCAGCCAAGTGCATGCGAGCTATGGCTACACCTTC
>TRBD1|TRBV7-2|TRBJ2-7|.
CASTLTGGLYEQYF
TGTGCCAGCACCCTAACAGGGGGCCTCTACGAGCAGTACTTC
>.|TRBV7-9|TRBJ1-6|.
CASSLTDSPLHF
TGTGCCAGCAGCTTGACTGATTCACCCCTCCACTTT
>.|TRBV28|TRBJ1-2|few
CASSHLGGILRYGYTF
TGTGCCAGCAGTCACCTGGGGGGGATTCTTCGGTATGGCTACACCTTC
>.|TRBV11-2|TRBJ2-7|.
CASSLDISYEQYF
TGTGCCAGCAGCTTAGACATCTCCTACGAGCAGTACTTC
>TRBD2|TRBV24-1|TRBJ2-2|few
CATSEPTSGRSVTGELFF
TGTGCCACCAGTGAACCAACTAGCGGGAGGTCGGTCACCGGGGAGCTGTTTTTT
>.|TRBV2|TRBJ2-5|few
CASSFQETQYF
TGTGCCAGCAGTTTTCAAGAGACCCAGTACTTC
>TRBD1|TRBV6-2/TRBV6-3|TRBJ2-7|.
CASSYSGTAGSYEQYF
TGTGCCAGCAGTTACTCAGGGACAGCAGGCTCCTACGAGCAGTACTTC
>.|TRBV6-1|TRBJ1-2|.
CASSEDRNYGYTF
TGTGCCAGCAGTGAGGACCGTAACTATGGCTACACCTTC
>TRBD1|TRBV20-1|TRBJ1-5|.
CSAREGRGRYQPQHF
TGCAGTGCTAGAGAGGGCAGGGGGCGTTATCAGCCCCAGCATTTT
>.|TRBV2|TRBJ2-1|few
CASSSYNEQFF
TGTGCCAGCAGCTCCTACAATGAGCAGTTCTTC